This T cell receptor (beta chain) was identified during a study of control samples from healthy donors and cancer patients. Produced via immunoSEQ multiplex PCR; TCRdb's table is partial and in-frame only. The data hold about 270,000 clones, with over 75% observed a single time. The germline V gene encodes CDR1 SEHNR and CDR2 FQNEAQ (reference sequence). This CDR3 comprises 14 residues. The ends lost 0 bases at V and 8 bases at J; junction bases unmatched: 6. This chain connects TRBV7-9 to TRBJ1-1; the match to TRBD1 covers 7 bases. Material for sequencing was PBMCs. The sequence was collected from a woman aged 60-75 years with lung cancer. This CDR3 reads CASSLAGTGAEAFF. In DNA, the CDR3 is TGTGCCAGCAGCTTAGCGGGAACAGGGGCCGAAGCTTTCTTT.